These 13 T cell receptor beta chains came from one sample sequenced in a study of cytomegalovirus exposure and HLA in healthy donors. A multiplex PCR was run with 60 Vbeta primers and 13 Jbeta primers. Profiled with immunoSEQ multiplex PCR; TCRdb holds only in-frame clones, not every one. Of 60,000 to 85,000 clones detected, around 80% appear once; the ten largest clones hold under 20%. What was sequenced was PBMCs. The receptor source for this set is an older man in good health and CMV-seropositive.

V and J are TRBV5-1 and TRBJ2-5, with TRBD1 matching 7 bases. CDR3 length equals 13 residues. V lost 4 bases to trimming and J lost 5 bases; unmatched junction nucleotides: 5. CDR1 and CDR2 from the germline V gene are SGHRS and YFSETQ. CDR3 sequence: CASSPQGTETQYF. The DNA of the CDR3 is TGCGCCAGCAGCCCACAGGGGACGGAGACCCAGTACTTC.

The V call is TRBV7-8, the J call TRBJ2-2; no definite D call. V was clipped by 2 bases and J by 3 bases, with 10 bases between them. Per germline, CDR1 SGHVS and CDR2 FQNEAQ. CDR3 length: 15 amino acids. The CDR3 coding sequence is TGTGCCAGCAGCTTAAGCTGGAGCGACACCGGGGAGCTGTTTTTT. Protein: CASSLSWSDTGELFF.

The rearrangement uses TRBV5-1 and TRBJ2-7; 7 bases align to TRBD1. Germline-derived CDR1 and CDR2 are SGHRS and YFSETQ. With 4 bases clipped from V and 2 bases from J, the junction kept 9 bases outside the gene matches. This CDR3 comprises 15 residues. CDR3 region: CASSPSGQKAYEQYF. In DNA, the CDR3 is TGCGCCAGCAGCCCCTCGGGACAGAAAGCCTACGAGCAGTACTTC.

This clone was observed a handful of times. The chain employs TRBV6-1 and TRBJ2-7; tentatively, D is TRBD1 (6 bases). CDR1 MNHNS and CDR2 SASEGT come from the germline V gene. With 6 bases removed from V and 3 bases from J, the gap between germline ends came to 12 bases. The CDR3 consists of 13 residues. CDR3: CASSRDTHYEQYF. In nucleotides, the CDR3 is TGTGCCAGCAGCCGGGACACACACTACGAGCAGTACTTC.

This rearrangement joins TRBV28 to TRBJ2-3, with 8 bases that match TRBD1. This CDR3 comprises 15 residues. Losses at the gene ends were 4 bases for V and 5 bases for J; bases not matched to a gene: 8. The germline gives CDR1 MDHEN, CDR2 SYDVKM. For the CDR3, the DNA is TGTGCCAGCAGTTCCTTTACCAGGGGGCTAGATACGCAGTATTTT. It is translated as CASSSFTRGLDTQYF.

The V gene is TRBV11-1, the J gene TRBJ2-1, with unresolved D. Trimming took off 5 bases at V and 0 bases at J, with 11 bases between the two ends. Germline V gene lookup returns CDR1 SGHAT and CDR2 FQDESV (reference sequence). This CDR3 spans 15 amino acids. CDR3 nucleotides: TGTGCCAGCAGCCCCTCGGGTAGCTCCTACAATGAGCAGTTCTTC. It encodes CASSPSGSSYNEQFF. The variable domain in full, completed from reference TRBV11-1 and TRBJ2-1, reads EAEVAQSPRYKITEKSQAVAFWCDPISGHATLYWYRQILGQGPELLVQFQDESVVDDSQLPKDRFSAERLKGVDSTLKIQPAELGDSAMYLCASSPSGSSYNEQFFGPGTRLTVL.

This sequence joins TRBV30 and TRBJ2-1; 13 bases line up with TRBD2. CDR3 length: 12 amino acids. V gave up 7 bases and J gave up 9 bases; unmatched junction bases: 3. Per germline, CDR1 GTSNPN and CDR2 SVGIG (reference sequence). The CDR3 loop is CAFGTSGTEQFF. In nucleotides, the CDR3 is TGTGCCTTCGGGACTAGCGGGACTGAGCAGTTCTTC.

The CDR3 loop is CASSQIVGQDYNSPLHF. The CDR3 nucleotides read TGCGCCAGCAGCCAAATTGTAGGACAGGACTATAATTCACCCCTCCACTTT. The chain couples TRBV4-3 to TRBJ1-6; 7 bases are a match to TRBD1. V gave up 2 bases and J gave up 3 bases; unmatched junction bases: 7. Germline CDR1 and CDR2: LGHNA and YSLEER. The CDR3 loop spans 17 amino acids.

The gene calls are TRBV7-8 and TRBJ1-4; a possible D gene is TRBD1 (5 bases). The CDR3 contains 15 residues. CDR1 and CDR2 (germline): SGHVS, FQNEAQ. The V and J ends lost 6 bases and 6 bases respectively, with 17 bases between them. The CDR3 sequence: CASSLVAGQDEKLFF. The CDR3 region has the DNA TGTGCCAGCAGTCTAGTGGCAGGGCAGGATGAAAAACTGTTTTTT.

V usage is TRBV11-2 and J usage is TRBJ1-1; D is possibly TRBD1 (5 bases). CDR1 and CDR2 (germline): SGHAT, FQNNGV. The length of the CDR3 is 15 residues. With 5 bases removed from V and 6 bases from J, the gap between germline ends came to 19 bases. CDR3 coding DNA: TGTGCCAGCAGCCGAAGTGGGGGGGTCTACCCTGAAGCTTTCTTT. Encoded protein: CASSRSGGVYPEAFF.

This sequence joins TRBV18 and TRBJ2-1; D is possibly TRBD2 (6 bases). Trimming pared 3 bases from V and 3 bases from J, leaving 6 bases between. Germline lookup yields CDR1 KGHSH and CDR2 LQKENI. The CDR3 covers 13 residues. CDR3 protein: CASSPTSYNEQFF. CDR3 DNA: TGTGCCAGCTCACCGACTAGCTACAATGAGCAGTTCTTC.

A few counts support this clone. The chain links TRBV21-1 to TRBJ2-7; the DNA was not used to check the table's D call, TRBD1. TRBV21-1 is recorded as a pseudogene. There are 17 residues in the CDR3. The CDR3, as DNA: TGTGCCAGCAGCCCCCGAGACGGACAGGAGAGCTCCTACGAGCAGTACTTC. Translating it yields CASSPRDGQESSYEQYF.

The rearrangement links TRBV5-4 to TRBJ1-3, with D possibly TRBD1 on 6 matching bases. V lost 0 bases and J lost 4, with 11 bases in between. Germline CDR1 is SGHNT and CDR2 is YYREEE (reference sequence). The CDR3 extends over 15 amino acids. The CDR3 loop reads CASSLGGGVGNTIYF. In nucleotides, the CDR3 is TGTGCCAGCAGCTTGGGAGGGGGAGTGGGAAACACCATATATTTT.